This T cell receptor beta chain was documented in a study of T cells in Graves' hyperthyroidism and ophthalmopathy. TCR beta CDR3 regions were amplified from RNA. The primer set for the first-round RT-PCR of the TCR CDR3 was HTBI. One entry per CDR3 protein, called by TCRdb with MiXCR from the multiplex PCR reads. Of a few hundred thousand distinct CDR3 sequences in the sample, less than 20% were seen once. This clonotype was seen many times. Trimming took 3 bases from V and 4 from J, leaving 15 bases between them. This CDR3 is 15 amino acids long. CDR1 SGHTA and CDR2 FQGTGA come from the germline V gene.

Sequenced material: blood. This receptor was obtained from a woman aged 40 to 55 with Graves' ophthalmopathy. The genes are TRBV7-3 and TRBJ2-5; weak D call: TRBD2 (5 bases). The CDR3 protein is CASSFTGRRGETQYF. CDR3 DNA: TGTGCCAGCAGCTTCACGGGAAGACGGGGAGAGACCCAGTACTTC.